These T cell receptor beta chains were read from a single sample in a study of blood T cells in healthy people across ages. TCRdb passed the 5' RACE reads through MiXCR, listing each CDR3 protein once. The data contain approximately 580,000 distinct CDR3 sequences, 24% of them seen just once; the ten biggest clones take up approximately 8.7%. These data are also associated with another study on T cells of mothers and their children.

Input material: blood. These receptors were obtained from a boy under 18 in good health. The conserved cysteine and the conserved F or W are not part of the CDR3 here. Fields, in order: V gene, D gene, CDR3 protein. The D gene is left open where the match is weak.

V: TRBV7-2
D: TRBD2
CDR3: ASSLEGTTSRLGQY

V: TRBV4-3
D: .
CDR3: ASSQMRGWSYEQY

V: TRBV4-1
D: .
CDR3: ASSQAGSYEQY

V: TRBV7-2
D: .
CDR3: ASSFGRATTSYEQY

V: TRBV28
D: TRBD1
CDR3: ASSPIRSYRDRVMSNQPQH

V: TRBV4-3
D: .
CDR3: ASSQDLPSYNEQF

V: TRBV19
D: TRBD1
CDR3: ASSMRQGLGMNTEAF

V: TRBV18
D: TRBD1
CDR3: ASSRTGDEKLF

V: TRBV2
D: .
CDR3: ASATGRIEKLF

V: TRBV20-1
D: .
CDR3: SARASRSNTEAF

V: TRBV29-1
D: .
CDR3: SVDSGLGQPIYTEAF

V: TRBV6-1
D: .
CDR3: ASSEGFGDGRGYEQY

V: TRBV20-1
D: .
CDR3: SASRLDAETQY

V: TRBV10-3
D: .
CDR3: AISGPDRGYT

V: TRBV3-1
D: TRBD1
CDR3: ASSDRGNYNEQF

V: TRBV7-9
D: TRBD1
CDR3: ASSWTGTDNEKLF

V: TRBV7-3
D: TRBD2
CDR3: ASSSEGSGRKGYNEQF

V: TRBV11-2
D: .
CDR3: ASSLERISGNTIY

V: TRBV28
D: .
CDR3: ASSNWGLNEQF

V: TRBV5-1
D: .
CDR3: ASSLSGDSYEQY

V: TRBV29-1
D: .
CDR3: SVEGGLVSVDEQF

V: TRBV6-1
D: .
CDR3: ASSERVGMNTEAF

V: TRBV2
D: .
CDR3: ASSEVVGGGTDTQY

V: TRBV30
D: .
CDR3: AWRGGPRGAQY

V: TRBV18
D: TRBD2
CDR3: ASSGGEGRYEQF

V: TRBV6-2/TRBV6-3
D: .
CDR3: ASSHDSEAKNIQY

V: TRBV29-1
D: TRBD2
CDR3: SVVGGAGGETQC

V: TRBV12-3/TRBV12-4
D: TRBD1
CDR3: ASSPQDRAKGYGYT

V: TRBV5-1
D: .
CDR3: ASSLIVGYEQF

V: TRBV2
D: TRBD2
CDR3: ASSALAVIYEQY

V: TRBV28
D: TRBD1
CDR3: ASSLGTGGFNEQF

V: TRBV5-6
D: .
CDR3: ASSLGKEKLF

V: TRBV20-1
D: TRBD1
CDR3: SAPDWTGTGGDTQY

V: TRBV9
D: .
CDR3: AGSVGATPAYEQY

V: TRBV28
D: TRBD1
CDR3: ASRSDRDAGYT

V: TRBV7-9
D: .
CDR3: ASSPSQGFSYGYT

V: TRBV29-1
D: TRBD1
CDR3: SVDGTGVHEQY

V: TRBV3-1
D: .
CDR3: ASSQDPYSYEQY

V: TRBV3-1
D: .
CDR3: ASSPEASAGNIQY